Listed below are T cell receptor beta chains from one sample, sequenced in a study of shared clonotypes between healthy human individuals. Repertoires were generated with immunoSEQ multiplex PCR, while TCRdb's copy carries only in-frame clones and drops some. The sample shows over a million clones, around 97% of them seen only once. Sequencing was done on a sample of naive CD4+ T cells sorted from blood. The receptors were sampled from a man aged 25-45 years in good health. CDR3s include the opening cysteine and the closing phenylalanine or tryptophan. The order of the fields is J gene, D gene, clone size, V gene, CDR3 DNA, CDR3 protein. A D gene is named only where the DNA matches it firmly. Expanded clones get a size class; other rows say once, few or many, or leave the size out.

j_gene: TRBJ2-7; d_gene: TRBD2; abundance: -; v_gene: TRBV7-9; CDR3nt: TGTGCCAGCAGCTTCAGCGGGAGTCTCGAGCAGTACTTC; CDR3aa: CASSFSGSLEQYF
j_gene: TRBJ2-5; d_gene: TRBD2; abundance: -; v_gene: TRBV5-1; CDR3nt: TGCGCCAGCAGCTTGGAACGCGTGGCTAGCGGGAGAGGGGAGACCCAGTACTTC; CDR3aa: CASSLERVASGRGETQYF
j_gene: TRBJ1-4; d_gene: -; abundance: -; v_gene: TRBV30; CDR3nt: TGTGCCGGGGGGCCAATAACAGGGTCTAATGAAAAACTGTTTTTT; CDR3aa: CAGGPITGSNEKLFF
j_gene: TRBJ2-2; d_gene: -; abundance: -; v_gene: TRBV9; CDR3nt: TGTGCCAGCAGCACGACCGGGGAGCTGTTTTTT; CDR3aa: CASSTTGELFF
j_gene: TRBJ1-2; d_gene: TRBD1; abundance: once; v_gene: TRBV5-1; CDR3nt: TGCGCCAGCAGCCTCCTCGGGACAGGTCAAGATGGCTACACCTTC; CDR3aa: CASSLLGTGQDGYTF
j_gene: TRBJ1-2; d_gene: TRBD1; abundance: -; v_gene: TRBV29-1; CDR3nt: TGCAGCGCGGCCCGACAGGGTGGATTTGATGGCTACACCTTC; CDR3aa: CSAARQGGFDGYTF
j_gene: TRBJ1-2; d_gene: -; abundance: -; v_gene: TRBV30; CDR3nt: TGTGCCTGGACTCTGGAATCCAGCTATGGCTACACCTTC; CDR3aa: CAWTLESSYGYTF
j_gene: TRBJ1-1; d_gene: -; abundance: -; v_gene: TRBV10-2; CDR3nt: TGCGCCAGCACGCGGGGGGGTTCCGCCTTGAACACTGAAGCTTTCTTT; CDR3aa: CASTRGGSALNTEAFF
j_gene: TRBJ2-5; d_gene: -; abundance: few; v_gene: TRBV20-1; CDR3nt: TGCAGTGCTTCACCGGCTGAGACCCAGTACTTC; CDR3aa: CSASPAETQYF
j_gene: TRBJ1-1; d_gene: -; abundance: -; v_gene: TRBV7-9; CDR3nt: TGTGCCAGCAGCTTCCTCTTCGGGAGGGTCCCACTGAAAGCTTTCTTT; CDR3aa: CASSFLFGRVPLKAFF
j_gene: TRBJ2-1; d_gene: TRBD2; abundance: once; v_gene: TRBV5-8; CDR3nt: TGTGCCAGCAGCTTGATGGGCGGGGGTGAGCAGTTCTTC; CDR3aa: CASSLMGGGEQFF
j_gene: TRBJ2-5; d_gene: -; abundance: few; v_gene: TRBV5-4; CDR3nt: TGTGCCAGCAGCTTTCAAGAGACCCAGTACTTC; CDR3aa: CASSFQETQYF
j_gene: TRBJ1-4; d_gene: TRBD1; abundance: -; v_gene: TRBV9; CDR3nt: TGTGCCAGCAGCGTAGATGGGCGACAGGGTGCAACTAATGAAAAACTGTTTTTT; CDR3aa: CASSVDGRQGATNEKLFF
j_gene: TRBJ2-2; d_gene: -; abundance: -; v_gene: TRBV7-9; CDR3nt: TGTGCCAGCAGTTCAACTAGAAACACCGGGGAGCTGTTTTTT; CDR3aa: CASSSTRNTGELFF
j_gene: TRBJ2-7; d_gene: -; abundance: -; v_gene: TRBV15; CDR3nt: TGTGCCACCAGCCGACCGGGCCGCTCTTACGAGCAGTACTTC; CDR3aa: CATSRPGRSYEQYF
j_gene: TRBJ1-1; d_gene: TRBD1; abundance: -; v_gene: TRBV25-1; CDR3nt: TGTGCCAGCAGTGGGTACCAGGGGGGAGCTTTCTTT; CDR3aa: CASSGYQGGAFF
j_gene: TRBJ2-1; d_gene: -; abundance: -; v_gene: TRBV7-2; CDR3nt: TGTGCCAGCAGCTTAGGGCAGATTTGGACGGACAATGAGCAGTTCTTC; CDR3aa: CASSLGQIWTDNEQFF
j_gene: TRBJ1-2; d_gene: -; abundance: -; v_gene: TRBV5-1; CDR3nt: TGCGCCAGCAGCTTGGTTCCAGGAATGAACTATGGCTACACCTTC; CDR3aa: CASSLVPGMNYGYTF
j_gene: TRBJ2-7; d_gene: -; abundance: -; v_gene: TRBV27; CDR3nt: TGTGCCAGCAGCCCTGTTAGGGGTGGTTCCTACGAGCAGTACTTC; CDR3aa: CASSPVRGGSYEQYF
j_gene: TRBJ2-3; d_gene: TRBD2; abundance: -; v_gene: TRBV28; CDR3nt: TGTGCCAGCCTAGGGCGGGAGGGGACAGATACGCAGTATTTT; CDR3aa: CASLGREGTDTQYF
j_gene: TRBJ2-2; d_gene: TRBD1; abundance: once; v_gene: TRBV29-1; CDR3nt: TGCAGCGCCCGACGGACAGGGGACACCGGGGAGCTGTTTTTT; CDR3aa: CSARRTGDTGELFF
j_gene: TRBJ1-2; d_gene: -; abundance: -; v_gene: TRBV28; CDR3nt: TGTGCCAGCAGTTCTGGGACCAAAGGCTACACCTTC; CDR3aa: CASSSGTKGYTF
j_gene: TRBJ2-6; d_gene: -; abundance: -; v_gene: TRBV5-1; CDR3nt: TGCGCCAGCAGCTTGGGACAGTCCTCTGGGGCCAACGTCCTGACTTTC; CDR3aa: CASSLGQSSGANVLTF
j_gene: TRBJ2-1; d_gene: -; abundance: -; v_gene: TRBV6-6; CDR3nt: TGTGCCAGCAGCCTCCCCGGCCGGGTTTTCAATGAGCAGTTCTTC; CDR3aa: CASSLPGRVFNEQFF
j_gene: TRBJ2-7; d_gene: TRBD2; abundance: once; v_gene: TRBV5-4; CDR3nt: TGTGCCAGCAGCTTGGGAGGACTAGCGGGAGGCAGCTCCTACGAGCAGTACTTC; CDR3aa: CASSLGGLAGGSSYEQYF
j_gene: TRBJ2-4; d_gene: TRBD2; abundance: -; v_gene: TRBV28; CDR3nt: TGTGCCAGCAGTTCTAGCGGGAGAAACATTCAGTACTTC; CDR3aa: CASSSSGRNIQYF
j_gene: TRBJ2-3; d_gene: TRBD1; abundance: -; v_gene: TRBV7-2; CDR3nt: TGTGCCAGCAGCCGGGACAGGGTAGCAGATACGCAGTATTTT; CDR3aa: CASSRDRVADTQYF
j_gene: TRBJ2-5; d_gene: -; abundance: -; v_gene: TRBV11-2; CDR3nt: TGTGCCAGCAGCTTTTCGGAGACCCAGTACTTC; CDR3aa: CASSFSETQYF
j_gene: TRBJ1-4; d_gene: -; abundance: -; v_gene: TRBV4-1; CDR3nt: TGCGCCAGCAGCCAGCGATCAACTAATGAAAAACTGTTTTTT; CDR3aa: CASSQRSTNEKLFF
j_gene: TRBJ1-4; d_gene: -; abundance: -; v_gene: TRBV5-1; CDR3nt: TGCGCCAGCAGCCAGGACTCAACTAATGAAAAACTGTTTTTT; CDR3aa: CASSQDSTNEKLFF
j_gene: TRBJ2-3; d_gene: TRBD2; abundance: -; v_gene: TRBV5-4; CDR3nt: TGTGCCAGCAGCACCGGACTAGCGGCAGATACGCAGTATTTT; CDR3aa: CASSTGLAADTQYF
j_gene: TRBJ2-3; d_gene: -; abundance: -; v_gene: TRBV6-6; CDR3nt: TGTGCCAGCAGTTACTCGAGGATTAGCACAGATACGCAGTATTTT; CDR3aa: CASSYSRISTDTQYF
j_gene: TRBJ2-3; d_gene: -; abundance: -; v_gene: TRBV5-6; CDR3nt: TGTGCCAGCAGCTTGTTACAGGGAGGCACGCAGTATTTT; CDR3aa: CASSLLQGGTQYF
j_gene: TRBJ2-2; d_gene: TRBD2; abundance: -; v_gene: TRBV5-4; CDR3nt: TGTGCCAGCAGCTCCGGGCGGGGGGGGACCTCTGGCGGGGAGCTGTTTTTT; CDR3aa: CASSSGRGGTSGGELFF
j_gene: TRBJ2-1; d_gene: TRBD2; abundance: -; v_gene: TRBV5-1; CDR3nt: TGCGCCAGCAGCTTGGAGGGTCTAGCGGGGTACAATGAGCAGTTCTTC; CDR3aa: CASSLEGLAGYNEQFF
j_gene: TRBJ2-6; d_gene: -; abundance: -; v_gene: TRBV5-1; CDR3nt: TGCGCCAGCAGCTTGAGGCCTGGGGCCAACGTCCTGACTTTC; CDR3aa: CASSLRPGANVLTF
j_gene: TRBJ2-7; d_gene: -; abundance: -; v_gene: TRBV2; CDR3nt: TGTGCCAGCAGTGAAGGCAGCTACGAGCAGTACTTC; CDR3aa: CASSEGSYEQYF
j_gene: TRBJ2-1; d_gene: TRBD2; abundance: once; v_gene: TRBV11-1; CDR3nt: TGTGCCAGCAGCTCCAGCGGGGGTAGCGGATCTTACAATGAGCAGTTCTTC; CDR3aa: CASSSSGGSGSYNEQFF
j_gene: TRBJ2-7; d_gene: -; abundance: -; v_gene: TRBV27; CDR3nt: TGTGCCAGCAGTTTATTGATCGATACCTACGAGCAGTACTTC; CDR3aa: CASSLLIDTYEQYF
j_gene: TRBJ1-2; d_gene: -; abundance: -; v_gene: TRBV6-1; CDR3nt: TGTGCCAGCAGTGAATCCATCCAGGGTCGACGGTGGAACTATGGCTACACCTTC; CDR3aa: CASSESIQGRRWNYGYTF